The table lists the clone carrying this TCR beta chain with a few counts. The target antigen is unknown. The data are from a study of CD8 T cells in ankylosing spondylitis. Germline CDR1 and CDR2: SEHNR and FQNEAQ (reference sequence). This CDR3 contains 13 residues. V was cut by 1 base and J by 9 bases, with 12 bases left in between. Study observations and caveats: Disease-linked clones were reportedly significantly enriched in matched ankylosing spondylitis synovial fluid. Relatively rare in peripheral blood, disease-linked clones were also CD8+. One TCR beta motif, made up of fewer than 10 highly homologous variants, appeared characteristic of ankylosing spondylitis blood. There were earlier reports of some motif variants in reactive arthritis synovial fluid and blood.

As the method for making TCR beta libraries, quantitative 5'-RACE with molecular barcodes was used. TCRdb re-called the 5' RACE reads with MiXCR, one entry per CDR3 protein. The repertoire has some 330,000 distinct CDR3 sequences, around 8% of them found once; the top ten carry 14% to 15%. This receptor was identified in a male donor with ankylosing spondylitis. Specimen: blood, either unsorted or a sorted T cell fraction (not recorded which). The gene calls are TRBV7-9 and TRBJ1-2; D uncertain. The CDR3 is CASSLGAEDSYTF. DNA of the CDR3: TGTGCCAGCAGCTTAGGGGCAGAAGATAGCTACACCTTC. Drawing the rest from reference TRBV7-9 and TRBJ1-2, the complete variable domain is DTGVSQNPRHKITKRGQNVTFRCDPISEHNRLYWYRQTLGQGPEFLTYFQNEAQLEKSRLLSDRFSAERPKGSFSTLEIQRTEQGDSAMYLCASSLGAEDSYTFGSGTRLTVV.